This T cell receptor (beta chain) stems from a study of read filtering for tumor transcriptome and immune sequencing. Study-level background: By R-ISS, stages I, II and III held around 8, 16 and 7 patients.

Germline V gene lookup returns CDR1 DFQATT and CDR2 SNEGSKA (reference sequence). The germline V and J ends were trimmed by 3 bases and 8 bases, with 14 bases remaining between them. The CDR3 spans 13 residues. Comment on this clonotype: Its cognate antigen is unknown.

The library was built from roughly 400 ng RNA with molecular barcoded adaptors for alpha/delta and beta/gamma chains. MiXCR, applied by TCRdb to the reads, yields one record per CDR3 protein. The sample has more than 35,000 distinct CDR3 sequences, roughly an eighth seen once. Study results and limitations: Approximately 80% of IR-seq clonotypes had one read, totaling around 3.5% of reads; RNA-seq: 74.6% and 44.6%.

The chain employs TRBV20-1 and TRBJ2-4; D might be TRBD1 (6 bases). The receptor's source is a donor at least 40 years old with multiple myeloma. The specimen was a population of CD138-negative cells sorted from bone marrow. The CDR3 bases are TGCAGTGCTAGCTGGGACAACGAATACATTCAGTACTTC. It specifies CSASWDNEYIQYF.